These 3 T cell receptor beta chains originate from one sample sequenced in a study of control samples from healthy donors and cancer patients. TCRdb's table, derived via immunoSEQ multiplex PCR, lists solely in-frame clones and lacks some. In the table there are some 120,000 clones, 85% to 95% of which are singletons. The sample was PBMCs. The receptors come from a man older than 75 with head and neck cancer.

J is TRBJ2-1 and V is TRBV6-5; 7 bases align to TRBD1. Trimming took 6 bases from V and 3 from J; bases not matched to a gene: 5. Germline CDR1 MNHEY, CDR2 SVGAGI. The CDR3 is 14 amino acids. CDR3 DNA sequence: TGTGCCAGCAGCGCCGGGACAGTCTACAATGAGCAGTTCTTC. This translates into CASSAGTVYNEQFF.

The chain carries TRBV15 and TRBJ1-2; D remains ambiguous. The CDR3 runs to 11 residues. V lost 0 bases, J lost 8 bases, and 4 bases lay in between. The germline V gene has CDR1 LNHNV and CDR2 YYDKDF (reference sequence). This CDR3 reads CATSRDGGYTF. The CDR3 nucleotides are TGTGCCACCAGCAGAGATGGGGGCTACACCTTC.

The chain combines TRBV12-3 or TRBV12-4 with TRBJ1-1, with D possibly matching TRBD1 (5 bases). This CDR3 is 13 amino acids long. V lost 1 base, J lost 4 bases, and 7 bases lay in between. The CDR3 DNA reads TGTGCCAGCAGTTTAGTGGGGGTCACTGAAGCTTTCTTT. Its translation: CASSLVGVTEAFF.